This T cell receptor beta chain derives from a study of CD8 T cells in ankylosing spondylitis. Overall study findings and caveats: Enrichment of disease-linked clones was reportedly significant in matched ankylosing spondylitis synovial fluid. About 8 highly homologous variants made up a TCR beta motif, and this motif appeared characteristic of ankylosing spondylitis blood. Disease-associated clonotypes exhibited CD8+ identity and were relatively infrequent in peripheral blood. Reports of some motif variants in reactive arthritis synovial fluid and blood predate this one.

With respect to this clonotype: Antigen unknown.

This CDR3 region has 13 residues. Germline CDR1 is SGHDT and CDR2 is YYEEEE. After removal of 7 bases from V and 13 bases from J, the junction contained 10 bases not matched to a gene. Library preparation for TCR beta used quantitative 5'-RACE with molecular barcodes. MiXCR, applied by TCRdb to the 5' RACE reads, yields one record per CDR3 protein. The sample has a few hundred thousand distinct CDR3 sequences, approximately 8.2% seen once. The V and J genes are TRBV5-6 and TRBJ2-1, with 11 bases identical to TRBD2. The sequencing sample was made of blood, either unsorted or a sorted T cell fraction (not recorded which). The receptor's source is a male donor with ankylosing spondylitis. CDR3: CASAVQLAGDQFF. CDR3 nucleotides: TGTGCCAGCGCAGTCCAACTAGCGGGGGACCAGTTCTTC.